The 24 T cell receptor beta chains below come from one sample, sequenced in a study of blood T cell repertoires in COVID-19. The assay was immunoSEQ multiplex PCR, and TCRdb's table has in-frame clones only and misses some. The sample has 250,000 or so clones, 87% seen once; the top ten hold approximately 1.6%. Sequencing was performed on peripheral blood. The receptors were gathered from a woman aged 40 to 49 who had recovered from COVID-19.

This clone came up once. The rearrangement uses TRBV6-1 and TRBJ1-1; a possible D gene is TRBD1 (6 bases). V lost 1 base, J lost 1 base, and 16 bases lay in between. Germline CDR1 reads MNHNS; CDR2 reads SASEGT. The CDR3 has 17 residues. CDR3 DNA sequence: TGTGCCAGCAGTGAAGTGCTACCGGGACACCCGAACACTGAAGCTTTCTTT. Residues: CASSEVLPGHPNTEAFF.

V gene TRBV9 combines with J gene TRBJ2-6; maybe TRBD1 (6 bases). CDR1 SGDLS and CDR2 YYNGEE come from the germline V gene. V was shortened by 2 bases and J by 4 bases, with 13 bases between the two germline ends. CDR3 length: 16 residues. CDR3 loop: CASSVTRGIGANVLTF. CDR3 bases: TGTGCCAGCAGCGTCACCAGGGGCATCGGGGCCAACGTCCTGACTTTC. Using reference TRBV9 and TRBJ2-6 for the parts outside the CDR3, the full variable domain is DSGVTQTPKHLITATGQRVTLRCSPRSGDLSVYWYQQSLDQGLQFLIQYYNGEERAKGNILERFSAQQFPDLHSELNLSSLELGDSALYFCASSVTRGIGANVLTFGAGSRLTVL.

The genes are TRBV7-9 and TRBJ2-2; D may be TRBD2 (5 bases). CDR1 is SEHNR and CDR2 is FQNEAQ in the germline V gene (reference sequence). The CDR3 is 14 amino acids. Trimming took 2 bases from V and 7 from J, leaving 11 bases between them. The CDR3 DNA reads TGTGCCAGCAGCTTATCCTGGGGAGACGGGGAGCTGTTTTTT. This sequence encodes CASSLSWGDGELFF. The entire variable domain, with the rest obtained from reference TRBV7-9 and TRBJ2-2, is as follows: DTGVSQNPRHKITKRGQNVTFRCDPISEHNRLYWYRQTLGQGPEFLTYFQNEAQLEKSRLLSDRFSAERPKGSFSTLEIQRTEQGDSAMYLCASSLSWGDGELFFGEGSRLTVL.

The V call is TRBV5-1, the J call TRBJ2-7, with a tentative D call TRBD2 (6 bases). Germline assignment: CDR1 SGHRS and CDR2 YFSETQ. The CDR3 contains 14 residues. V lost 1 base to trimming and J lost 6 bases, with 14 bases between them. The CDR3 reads CASSLLKEGSEQYF. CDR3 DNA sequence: TGCGCCAGCAGCTTGTTAAAGGAGGGAAGCGAGCAGTACTTC. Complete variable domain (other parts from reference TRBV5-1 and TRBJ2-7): KAGVTQTPRYLIKTRGQQVTLSCSPISGHRSVSWYQQTPGQGLQFLFEYFSETQRNKGNFPGRFSGRQFSNSRSEMNVSTLELGDSALYLCASSLLKEGSEQYFGPGTRLTVT.

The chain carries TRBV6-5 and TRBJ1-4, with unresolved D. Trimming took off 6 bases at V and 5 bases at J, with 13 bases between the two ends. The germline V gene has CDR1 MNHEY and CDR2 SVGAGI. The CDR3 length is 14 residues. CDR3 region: CASSALELNEKLFF. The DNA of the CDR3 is TGTGCCAGCAGCGCCTTGGAGCTAAATGAAAAACTGTTTTTT.

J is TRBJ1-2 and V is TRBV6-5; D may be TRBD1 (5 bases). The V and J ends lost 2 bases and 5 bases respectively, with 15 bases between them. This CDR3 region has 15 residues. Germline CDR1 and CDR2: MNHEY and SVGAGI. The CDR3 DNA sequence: TGTGCCAGCAGTTACGGTGCAGGGTTGACGTATGGCTACACCTTC. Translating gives CASSYGAGLTYGYTF.

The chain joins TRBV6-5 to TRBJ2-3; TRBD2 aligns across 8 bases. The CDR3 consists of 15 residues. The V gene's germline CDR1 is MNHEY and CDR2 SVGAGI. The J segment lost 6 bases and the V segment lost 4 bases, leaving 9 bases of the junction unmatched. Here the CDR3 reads CASSLSGGGQDTQYF. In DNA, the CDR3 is TGTGCCAGCAGTTTATCCGGGGGGGGGCAGGATACGCAGTATTTT.

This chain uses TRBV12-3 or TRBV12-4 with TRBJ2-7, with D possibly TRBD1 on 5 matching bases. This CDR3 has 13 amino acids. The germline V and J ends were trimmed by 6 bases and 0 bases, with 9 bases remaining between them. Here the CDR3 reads CASSRGHSYEQYF. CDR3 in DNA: TGTGCCAGCAGCCGAGGACACTCCTACGAGCAGTACTTC.

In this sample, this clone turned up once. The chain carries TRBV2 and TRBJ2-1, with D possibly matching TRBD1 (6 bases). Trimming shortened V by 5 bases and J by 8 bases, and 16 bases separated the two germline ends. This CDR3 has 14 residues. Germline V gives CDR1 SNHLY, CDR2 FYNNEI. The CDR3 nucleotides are TGTGCCAGCAGTCGGGAACAGGGTTACTATGAGCAGTTCTTC. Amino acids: CASSREQGYYEQFF.

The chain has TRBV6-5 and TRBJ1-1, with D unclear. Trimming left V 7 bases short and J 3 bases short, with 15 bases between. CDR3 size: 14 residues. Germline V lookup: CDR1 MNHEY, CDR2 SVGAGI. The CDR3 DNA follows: TGTGCCAGCATCGAAGGAGGGCAGTACACTGAAGCTTTCTTT. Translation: CASIEGGQYTEAFF.

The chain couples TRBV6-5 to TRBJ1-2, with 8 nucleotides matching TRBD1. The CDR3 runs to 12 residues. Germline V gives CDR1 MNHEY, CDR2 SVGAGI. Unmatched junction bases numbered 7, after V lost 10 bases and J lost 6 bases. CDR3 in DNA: TGTGCCATCAAAGACAGGGGAGATGGCTACACCTTC. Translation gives CAIKDRGDGYTF.

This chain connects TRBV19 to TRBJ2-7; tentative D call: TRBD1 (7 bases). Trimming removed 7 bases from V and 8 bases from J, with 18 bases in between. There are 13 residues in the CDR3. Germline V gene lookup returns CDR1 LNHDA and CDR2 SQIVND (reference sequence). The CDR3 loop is CASTPVGGGKQYF. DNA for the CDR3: TGTGCCAGTACCCCAGTCGGAGGGGGCAAGCAGTACTTC.

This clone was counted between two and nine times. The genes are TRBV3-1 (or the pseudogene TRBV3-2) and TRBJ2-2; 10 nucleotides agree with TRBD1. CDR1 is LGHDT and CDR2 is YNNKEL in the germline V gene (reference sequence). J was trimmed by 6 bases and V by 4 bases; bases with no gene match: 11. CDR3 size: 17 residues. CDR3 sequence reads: CASSLFGSGQGAGELFF. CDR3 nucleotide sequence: TGTGCCAGCAGCCTCTTCGGTTCTGGACAGGGGGCCGGGGAGCTGTTTTTT.

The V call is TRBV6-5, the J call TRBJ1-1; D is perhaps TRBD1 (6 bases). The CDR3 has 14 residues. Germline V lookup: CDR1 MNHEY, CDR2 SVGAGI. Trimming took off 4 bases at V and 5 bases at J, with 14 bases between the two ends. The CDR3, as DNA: TGTGCCAGCAGTTCAGGGGTCCCACCTACTGAAGCTTTCTTT. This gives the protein CASSSGVPPTEAFF.

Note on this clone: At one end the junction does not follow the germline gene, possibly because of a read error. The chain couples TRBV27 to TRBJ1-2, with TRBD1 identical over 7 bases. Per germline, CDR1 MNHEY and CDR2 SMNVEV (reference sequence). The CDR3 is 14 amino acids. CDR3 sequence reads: CASSPVPGTAQLPF. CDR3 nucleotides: TGTGCCAGCAGTCCCGTGCCCGGGACAGCGCAGCTTCCCTTC.

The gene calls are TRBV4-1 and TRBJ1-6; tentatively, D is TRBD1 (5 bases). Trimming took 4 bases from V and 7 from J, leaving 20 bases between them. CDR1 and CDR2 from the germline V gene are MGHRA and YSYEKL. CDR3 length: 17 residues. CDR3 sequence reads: CASSLRGTGTANSPLHF. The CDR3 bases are TGCGCCAGCAGCCTCCGGGGAACCGGGACTGCAAATTCACCCCTCCACTTT.

For the CDR3, the DNA is TGTGCCAGCAGCCAATGGGGCGGAGCCTTCACTGAAGCTTTCTTT. This translates into CASSQWGGAFTEAFF. The chain is built from TRBV3-1 (or the pseudogene TRBV3-2) and TRBJ1-1; D possibly corresponds to TRBD1 (5 bases). The V gene's germline CDR1 is LGHDT and CDR2 YNNKEL (reference sequence). There are 15 residues in the CDR3. Trimming left V 2 bases short and J 4 bases short, with 14 bases between.

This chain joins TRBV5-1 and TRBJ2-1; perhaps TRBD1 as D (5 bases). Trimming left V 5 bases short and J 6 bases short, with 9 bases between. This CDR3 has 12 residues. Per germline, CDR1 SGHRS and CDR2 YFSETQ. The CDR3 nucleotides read TGCGCCAGCAGTGATCAGGGCAATGAGCAGTTCTTC. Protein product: CASSDQGNEQFF.

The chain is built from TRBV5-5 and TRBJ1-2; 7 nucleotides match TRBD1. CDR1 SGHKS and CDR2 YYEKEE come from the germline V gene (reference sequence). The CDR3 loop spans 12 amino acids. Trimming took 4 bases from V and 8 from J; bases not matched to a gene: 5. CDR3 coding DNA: TGTGCCAGCAGCCCCGACAGGGTCGGCTACACCTTC. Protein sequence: CASSPDRVGYTF.

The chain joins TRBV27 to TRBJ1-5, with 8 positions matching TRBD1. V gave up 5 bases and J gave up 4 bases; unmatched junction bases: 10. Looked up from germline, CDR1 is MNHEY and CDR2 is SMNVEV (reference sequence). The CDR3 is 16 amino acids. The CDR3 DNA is TGTGCCAGCAGTCGATTCGACAGGGGTGGGAATCAGCCCCAGCATTTT. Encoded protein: CASSRFDRGGNQPQHF.

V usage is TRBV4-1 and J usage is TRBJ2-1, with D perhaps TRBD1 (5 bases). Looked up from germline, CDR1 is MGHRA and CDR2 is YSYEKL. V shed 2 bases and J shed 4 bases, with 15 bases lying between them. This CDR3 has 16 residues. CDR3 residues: CASSQLDIISYNEQFF. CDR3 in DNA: TGCGCCAGCAGCCAACTGGACATCATATCTTACAATGAGCAGTTCTTC.

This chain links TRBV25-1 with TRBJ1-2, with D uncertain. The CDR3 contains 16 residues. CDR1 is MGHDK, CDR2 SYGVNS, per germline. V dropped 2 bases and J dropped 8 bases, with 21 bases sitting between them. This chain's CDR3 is CASSERGVPRVYGYTF. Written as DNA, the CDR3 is TGTGCCAGCAGTGAACGAGGCGTACCGAGGGTATACGGCTACACCTTC.

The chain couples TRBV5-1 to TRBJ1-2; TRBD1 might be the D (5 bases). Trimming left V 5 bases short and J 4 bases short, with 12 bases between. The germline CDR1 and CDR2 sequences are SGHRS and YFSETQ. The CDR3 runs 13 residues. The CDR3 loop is CASSPDRPYGYTF. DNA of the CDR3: TGCGCCAGCAGTCCTGACAGACCCTATGGCTACACCTTC.

The CDR3: CASRTSGGANEQFF. Here the CDR3 DNA reads TGTGCCAGCAGGACTAGCGGGGGGGCTAATGAGCAGTTCTTC. This rearrangement joins TRBV2 to TRBJ2-1; the match to TRBD2 covers 14 bases. Per germline, CDR1 SNHLY and CDR2 FYNNEI. Trimming removed 6 bases from V and 7 bases from J; junction bases left unmatched: 2. CDR3 length equals 14 residues.